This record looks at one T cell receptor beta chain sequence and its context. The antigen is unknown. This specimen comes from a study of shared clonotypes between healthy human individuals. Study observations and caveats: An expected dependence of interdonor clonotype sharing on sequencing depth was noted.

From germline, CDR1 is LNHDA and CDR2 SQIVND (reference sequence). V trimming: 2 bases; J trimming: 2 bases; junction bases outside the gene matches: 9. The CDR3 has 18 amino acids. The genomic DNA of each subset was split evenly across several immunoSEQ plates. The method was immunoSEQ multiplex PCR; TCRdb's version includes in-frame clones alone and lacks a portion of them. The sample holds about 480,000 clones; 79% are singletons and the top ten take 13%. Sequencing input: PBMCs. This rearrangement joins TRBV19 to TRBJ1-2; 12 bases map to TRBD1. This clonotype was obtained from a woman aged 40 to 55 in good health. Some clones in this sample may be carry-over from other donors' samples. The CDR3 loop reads CASSISPGQGAGNYGYTF. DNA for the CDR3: TGTGCCAGTAGTATATCGCCGGGACAGGGGGCTGGGAACTATGGCTACACCTTC. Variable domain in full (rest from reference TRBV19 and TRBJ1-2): DGGITQSPKYLFRKEGQNVTLSCEQNLNHDAMYWYRQDPGQGLRLIYYSQIVNDFQKGDIAEGYSVSREKKESFPLTVTSAQKNPTAFYLCASSISPGQGAGNYGYTFGSGTRLTVV.